This passage covers 5 T cell receptor beta chains from one sample sequenced in a study of early T cells in non-severe SARS-CoV-2 infection. TCRdb re-called the 5' RACE reads through MiXCR, storing one row per CDR3 protein. Of fewer than 100,000 distinct CDR3 sequences in the sample, 5% to 7% are singletons; the top ten hold roughly 7.8%. The sequenced sample consisted of whole blood. These receptors came from an adult who was a healthcare worker with PCR-confirmed SARS-CoV-2 infection or an uninfected control (not recorded which).

This clonotype occurred many times. CDR3 sequence reads: CASSNSGAGVRNEQFF. CDR3 nucleotide sequence: TGTGCCAGCTCCAACTCCGGGGCGGGAGTTAGGAATGAGCAGTTCTTC. The V and J genes are TRBV6-2 or TRBV6-3 and TRBJ2-1; TRBD2 matches 7 bases. This CDR3 contains 16 residues. V shed 8 bases, J shed 7 bases, and the junction held 17 bases outside the gene matches. Germline CDR1 is MNHEY and CDR2 is SVGEGT.

The gene calls are TRBV7-8 and TRBJ2-1; D remains unclear. The CDR3 totals 16 residues. CDR1 and CDR2 from the germline V gene are SGHVS and FQNEAQ. V shed 0 bases and J shed 5 bases, with 14 bases lying between them. The DNA for the CDR3 is TGTGCCAGCAGCTTAGCGCAGCCGGGTACCCACAATGAGCAGTTCTTC. Translation gives CASSLAQPGTHNEQFF.

This clonotype was counted between two and nine times. J is TRBJ1-5 and V is TRBV27, with D maybe TRBD1 (6 bases). The CDR3 has 13 amino acids. Per the germline V gene, CDR1 is MNHEY and CDR2 is SMNVEV (reference sequence). With 10 bases removed from V and 3 bases from J, the gap between germline ends came to 13 bases. CDR3 DNA: TGTGCCATCTCCGGGACAATCAATCAGCCCCAGCATTTT. Its protein is CAISGTINQPQHF.

This clonotype was observed at least ten times. The chain employs TRBV4-2 and TRBJ2-5; 11 bases map to TRBD1. V shed 4 bases, J shed 5 bases, and the junction held 6 bases outside the gene matches. Germline V gene data show CDR1 as LGHNA and CDR2 as YNFKEQ. The CDR3 is 15 residues long. The CDR3 loop reads CASSPGQGAGETQYF. CDR3 sequence (DNA): TGTGCCAGCAGCCCAGGACAGGGGGCGGGTGAGACCCAGTACTTC.

This clonotype was seen repeatedly, ten times or more. The J gene is TRBJ1-1, the V gene TRBV7-8, with 9 positions matching TRBD1. V was pared by 5 bases and J by 5 bases, with 9 bases of the junction left unmatched. The germline CDR1 and CDR2 sequences are SGHVS and FQNEAQ. The CDR3 consists of 15 residues. The CDR3 region has the DNA TGTGCCAGCAGCCTACAGGGGGCGTATGGGACTGAAGCTTTCTTT. Translation gives CASSLQGAYGTEAFF.